These T cell receptor beta chains were read from a single sample in a study of blood T cell repertoires in COVID-19. TCRdb keeps only in-frame clones here, not all; method: immunoSEQ multiplex PCR. The sample shows 180,000 or so clones, about 85% of them seen only once. Sequences were obtained from peripheral blood. The receptors come from a woman of 80 years or more with acute or convalescent COVID-19. The CDR3 runs from the conserved cysteine through the conserved F or W. The D gene is left open where the match is weak. Clone size is given for some rows only: seen once, a few or many times, or a class if the clone is expanded.

j_call v_call clone_size d_call cdr3_nt cdr3_aa
TRBJ1-1 TRBV10-3 - - TGTGCCATCAGTGGGACGGACAGTGAAGCTTTCTTT CAISGTDSEAFF
TRBJ2-7 TRBV7-2 - TRBD1 TGTGCCAGCAGCCCCCTTTCGGGACAGGGGCTTTCTAGCGAGCAGTACTTC CASSPLSGQGLSSEQYF
TRBJ2-7 TRBV11-2 - - TGTGCCAGCAGCTCGGGCCTACTAGGCCCCTACGAGCAGTACTTC CASSSGLLGPYEQYF
TRBJ1-4 TRBV7-9 - TRBD1 TGTGCCAGCACCCTCTTACAGGGGCGCAATGAAAAACTGTTTTTT CASTLLQGRNEKLFF
TRBJ1-1 TRBV7-9 - TRBD1 TGTGCCAGCACCCAGTGGGGGACAGGTTCCTGGGACACTGAAGCTTTCTTT CASTQWGTGSWDTEAFF
TRBJ2-7 TRBV7-2 - - TGTGCCAGCAGCTTAGTTGCCCCGGTCATTACCTACGAGCAGTACTTC CASSLVAPVITYEQYF
TRBJ1-1 TRBV10-3 - TRBD1 TGTGCCATCAGTGCCGCGCCGGGACAGCCCATGAAGAACACTGAAGCTTTCTTT CAISAAPGQPMKNTEAFF
TRBJ2-7 TRBV3-1/TRBV3-2 - - TGTGCCAGCAGCCAATCGGGCAGGGCCCCCTACGAGCAGTACTTC CASSQSGRAPYEQYF
TRBJ1-2 TRBV7-3 - - TGTGCCAGCAGCCTGCATCAGGGTGCGGATGGCTACACCTTC CASSLHQGADGYTF
TRBJ2-5 TRBV6-2/TRBV6-3 - - TGTGCCAGCAGCCGAACAGGGTATGGTTTAGCCGCCCAGTACTTC CASSRTGYGLAAQYF
TRBJ2-3 TRBV7-2 - - TGTGCCAGCAGCCCGGCAAGGGGCCTGAGAGATTTT CASSPARGLRDF
TRBJ2-7 TRBV5-1 once TRBD1 TGCGCCAGCAGCCGCGGGACAGGGGACGAGCAGTACTTC CASSRGTGDEQYF
TRBJ2-1 TRBV6-5 - TRBD1 TGTGCCAGCACCCCGGGTCAGGGGGTCCAGTTCTTC CASTPGQGVQFF
TRBJ1-2 TRBV30 - TRBD1 TGTGCCTGGAGTTATGAGTGGGGACAGACTAACTATGGCTACACCTTC CAWSYEWGQTNYGYTF
TRBJ1-4 TRBV7-8 once TRBD1 TGTGCCAGCAGCTTAGCAGGGACAGGGGCTGAAAAACTGTTTTTT CASSLAGTGAEKLFF
TRBJ1-4 TRBV6-5 - - TGTGCCAGCAGTAGAGACAGCAGGCAAGAAAAACTGTTTTTT CASSRDSRQEKLFF
TRBJ1-3 TRBV24-1 - TRBD1 TGTGCCACCAGTGACACCGGGACAGGCACCATATATTTT CATSDTGTGTIYF
TRBJ1-3 TRBV6-5 - - TGTGCCAGCACCCGCGGGGCCGCAGGAAACACCATATATTTT CASTRGAAGNTIYF
TRBJ1-3 TRBV9 - - TGTGCCAGCAGCCAGGACAGTCCACCTGGAAACACCATATATTTT CASSQDSPPGNTIYF
TRBJ2-2 TRBV5-4 - TRBD1 TGTGCCAGCAGCTTGAGAACAGGGGCTCCCGGGGAGCTGTTTTTT CASSLRTGAPGELFF
TRBJ1-2 TRBV11-2 - - TGTGCCAGCAGCTCCCGGGGGAGCGGGTATGGCTACACCTTC CASSSRGSGYGYTF
TRBJ2-1 TRBV2 - - TGTGCCAGCAATCTAGACAATGAGCAGTTCTTC CASNLDNEQFF
TRBJ1-5 TRBV5-6 - - TGTGCCAGCAGCTTCCCCAAGGGGCAGCCCCAGCATTTT CASSFPKGQPQHF
TRBJ2-2 TRBV9 - TRBD1 TGTGCCAGCAGCTTCCCCCTAGACAGGGCAAACACCGGGGAGCTGTTTTTT CASSFPLDRANTGELFF
TRBJ1-1 TRBV4-1 - - TGCGCCAGCAGCCAGATCGCACAGTCGAACACTGAAGCTTTCTTT CASSQIAQSNTEAFF
TRBJ2-7 TRBV9 - - TGTGCCAGCAGCGGCGGACTGGGCGAGCAGTACTTC CASSGGLGEQYF
TRBJ1-2 TRBV4-1 - TRBD1 TGCGCCAGCAGCCAATCTTCCGGGACAGGGGCTTCTAACTATGGCTACACCTTC CASSQSSGTGASNYGYTF
TRBJ1-4 TRBV9 - - TGTGCCAGCAGCGTAGCTACGGTATCAGGCAGATTCAATGAAAAACTGTTTTTT CASSVATVSGRFNEKLFF
TRBJ1-1 TRBV9 - TRBD1 TGTGCCAGCAGTGGGGGACAGGAAGCTTTCTTT CASSGGQEAFF
TRBJ1-6 TRBV4-1 - - TGCGCCAGCAGCCAAGAGTCCAATAGAAATTCACCCCTCCACTTT CASSQESNRNSPLHF
TRBJ2-7 TRBV19 - TRBD2 TGTGCCAGTAGTATCTCAAGCGGGAGCTTCCCCTACGAGCAGTACTTC CASSISSGSFPYEQYF
TRBJ1-2 TRBV27 few TRBD1 TGTGCCAGCAGTCCCTACAGGGGGCGCCCCGATGGCTACACCTTC CASSPYRGRPDGYTF
TRBJ2-2 TRBV6-6 - TRBD2 TGTGCCAGCACCCTTCTAGCGGGAGGGCCCGGGGAGCTGTTTTTT CASTLLAGGPGELFF
TRBJ2-7 TRBV6-5 - - TGTGCCAGCAGTCCGAGGGGGGGGGCCCTTTGGGAGCAGTACTTC CASSPRGGALWEQYF
TRBJ1-5 TRBV24-1 - TRBD1 TGTGCCACCAGGGAGGGGACAGGGTACAATCAGCCCCAGCATTTT CATREGTGYNQPQHF
TRBJ2-7 TRBV27 - - TGTGCCAGCAGACGGTTGAACGAGCAGTACTTC CASRRLNEQYF
TRBJ1-2 TRBV29-1 - TRBD1 TGCAGCGTTGAACCCTCGACAGGGCATGGCTACACCTTC CSVEPSTGHGYTF